The rows below give T cell receptor beta chains drawn from one sample of a study of low-dose radiotherapy and immunotherapy resistance in tumors. One entry per CDR3 protein results from TCRdb running MiXCR on the reads. The data show more than 70,000 distinct CDR3 sequences, with around a fifth seen just once and 10% to 15% held by the top ten. The sample here was PBMCs, taken after low-dose radiotherapy plus immunotherapy. The receptors were sampled from a female donor with ovarian cancer. Each CDR3 is given with its conserved first and last residue. D genes are given only for firm matches. The size entry is marked missing in some rows and otherwise reads once, few, many or a size class.

abundance,len,v_gene,d_gene,j_gene,CDR3aa,CDR3nt
many,12,TRBV7-3,.,TRBJ2-2,CASSLMPGELFF,TGTGCCAGCAGCTTAATGCCCGGGGAGCTGTTTTTT
few,16,TRBV9,.,TRBJ1-4,CASSVGSGATNEKLFF,TGTGCCAGCAGCGTAGGATCCGGGGCAACTAATGAAAAACTGTTTTTT
many,15,TRBV4-1,.,TRBJ2-1,CASSQGAGPYNEQFF,TGCGCCAGCAGCCAAGGTGCGGGACCCTACAATGAGCAGTTCTTC
many,18,TRBV7-3,.,TRBJ2-2,CASSLTTRGAANTGELFF,TGTGCCAGCAGCTTAACGACCAGGGGGGCCGCGAACACCGGGGAGCTGTTTTTT
.,15,TRBV6-2/TRBV6-3,.,TRBJ2-7,CASSEDSGFSYEQYF,TGTGCCAGCAGTGAAGACTCAGGGTTCTCCTACGAGCAGTACTTC
many,16,TRBV19,TRBD1,TRBJ1-3,CATSDNRGISGNTIYF,TGTGCCACTTCCGACAACAGGGGGATCTCTGGAAACACCATATATTTT
many,13,TRBV19,.,TRBJ2-3,CASSINSVDTQYF,TGTGCCAGTAGTATAAATTCGGTGGATACGCAGTATTTT
many,14,TRBV25-1,.,TRBJ1-1,CASSETRENTEAFF,TGTGCCAGCAGTGAGACCCGGGAGAACACTGAAGCTTTCTTT
many,16,TRBV18,TRBD1,TRBJ2-1,CASSASGTGVYNEQFF,TGTGCCAGCTCAGCTTCCGGGACAGGGGTCTACAATGAGCAGTTCTTC
many,15,TRBV27,TRBD1,TRBJ1-6,CASSSAGTDNSPLHF,TGTGCCAGCAGTTCCGCCGGGACAGATAATTCACCCCTCCACTTT
many,12,TRBV28,.,TRBJ2-1,CASRTLGDEQFF,TGTGCCAGCAGAACTCTGGGGGATGAGCAGTTCTTC
.,17,TRBV15,TRBD2,TRBJ2-1,CATSRDKGTSVAYEQFF,TGTGCCACCAGCAGAGATAAGGGGACTAGCGTGGCCTATGAGCAGTTCTTC
many,13,TRBV19,.,TRBJ1-4,CASSQPGGKKLFF,TGTGCCAGTAGTCAACCCGGAGGGAAAAAACTGTTTTTT
many,14,TRBV10-3,TRBD2,TRBJ2-3,CATSGGPYTDTQYF,TGTGCCACCAGCGGGGGCCCTTACACAGATACGCAGTATTTT
many,19,TRBV7-2,TRBD1,TRBJ2-1,CASSFRDRPQRASYNEQFF,TGTGCCAGCAGCTTTCGGGACAGGCCTCAGAGAGCGTCCTACAATGAGCAGTTCTTC
many,16,TRBV19,.,TRBJ2-2,CASSPRLATNTGELFF,TGTGCCAGTAGTCCACGTCTAGCGACGAACACCGGGGAGCTGTTTTTT
many,15,TRBV7-6,TRBD1,TRBJ2-2,CASSGRTGDAGELFF,TGTGCCAGCAGCGGGCGGACAGGGGATGCCGGGGAGCTGTTTTTT
many,15,TRBV7-2,.,TRBJ1-1,CASSGDPPGGTEAFF,TGTGCCAGCAGCGGGGACCCTCCGGGAGGCACTGAAGCTTTCTTT
.,13,TRBV20-1,.,TRBJ1-2,CSARDLRTDAYTF,TGCAGTGCTAGAGATCTTCGGACGGATGCCTACACCTTC
few,14,TRBV5-1,.,TRBJ1-2,CASSGQGVGYGYTF,TGTGCCAGCAGCGGGCAGGGTGTAGGGTATGGCTACACCTTC
.,12,TRBV29-1,.,TRBJ2-1,CSVEDSYNEQFF,TGCAGCGTTGAGGACAGCTACAATGAGCAGTTCTTC
many,17,TRBV19,TRBD2,TRBJ2-1,CASSAWTSGILTSEQFF,TGTGCCAGTAGTGCCTGGACTAGCGGGATATTGACCTCTGAGCAGTTCTTC
.,15,TRBV18,.,TRBJ2-2,CASSPGTENTGELFF,TGTGCCAGCTCACCAGGGACGGAGAACACCGGGGAGCTGTTTTTT
many,14,TRBV5-1,TRBD1,TRBJ1-4,CASSVGQGNEKLFF,TGCGCCAGCAGCGTGGGACAGGGTAATGAAAAACTGTTTTTT
many,14,TRBV7-6,TRBD1,TRBJ2-1,CASSLDREYNEQFF,TGTGCCAGCAGCTTGGACAGGGAGTACAATGAGCAGTTCTTC
many,14,TRBV2,TRBD1,TRBJ1-5,CASRHQGDAQPQHF,TGTGCCAGCAGACATCAGGGGGATGCTCAGCCCCAGCATTTT
many,15,TRBV5-1,TRBD2,TRBJ2-3,CASSAGTSGPDTQYF,TGCGCCAGCAGCGCCGGGACTAGCGGTCCAGATACGCAGTATTTT
.,15,TRBV27,TRBD2,TRBJ2-5,CASSRPTSGSGTQYF,TGTGCCAGCAGCCGCCCTACTAGCGGCTCTGGGACCCAGTACTTC
.,18,TRBV7-2,TRBD2,TRBJ2-5,CASSRGTSGRRSGETQYF,TGTGCCAGCAGCAGAGGGACTAGCGGGAGGAGATCGGGAGAGACCCAGTACTTC
many,15,TRBV7-9,.,TRBJ1-1,CASRDRGGVNTEAFF,TGTGCCAGCAGAGACCGGGGGGGCGTGAACACTGAAGCTTTCTTT
.,13,TRBV5-1,.,TRBJ2-2,CASSPRDFGELFF,TGCGCCAGCAGCCCCCGGGACTTCGGGGAGCTGTTTTTT
few,16,TRBV5-1,TRBD1,TRBJ1-5,CASSRSGQGNNQPQHF,TGCGCCAGCAGCCGGTCGGGACAGGGGAACAATCAGCCCCAGCATTTT
many,16,TRBV6-1,TRBD2,TRBJ2-2,CASRSGGAGGTGELFF,TGTGCCAGTCGCAGCGGGGGGGCCGGGGGCACCGGGGAGCTGTTTTTT
once,14,TRBV7-2,.,TRBJ2-5,CASSLLTDTETQYF,TGTGCCAGCAGCTTATTGACAGACACGGAGACCCAGTACTTC
many,13,TRBV7-9,.,TRBJ2-7,CASSLGESYEQYF,TGTGCCAGCAGCCTGGGGGAGAGCTACGAGCAGTACTTC
few,15,TRBV28,.,TRBJ2-7,CASSDRGRAAYEQYF,TGTGCCAGCAGTGATCGGGGGCGTGCTGCCTACGAGCAGTACTTC
many,13,TRBV12-3/TRBV12-4,TRBD2,TRBJ2-5,CASSLSGIETQYF,TGTGCCAGCAGTTTAAGCGGGATAGAGACCCAGTACTTC
many,15,TRBV7-2,TRBD2,TRBJ2-7,CASSFGTSGEVEQYF,TGTGCCAGCAGCTTCGGGACTAGCGGGGAGGTCGAGCAGTACTTC
.,13,TRBV5-5,.,TRBJ2-2,CASSPRASGELFF,TGTGCCAGCAGCCCCAGGGCATCCGGGGAGCTGTTTTTT
.,13,TRBV7-2,.,TRBJ1-2,CASSQTMAYGYTF,TGTGCCAGCAGCCAGACGATGGCCTATGGCTACACCTTC
.,15,TRBV5-6,.,TRBJ2-2,CASSPRGSGTGELFF,TGTGCCAGCAGCCCTCGGGGGTCTGGCACCGGGGAGCTGTTTTTT
many,16,TRBV11-2,TRBD1,TRBJ2-1,CASSSWDRAGNNEQFF,TGTGCCAGCAGCTCCTGGGACAGGGCAGGAAACAATGAGCAGTTCTTC
few,13,TRBV19,.,TRBJ1-1,CASTGRLNTEAFF,TGTGCCAGTACGGGACGGCTGAACACTGAAGCTTTCTTT
.,15,TRBV5-1,.,TRBJ1-1,CASSLDPGVNTEAFF,TGCGCCAGCAGCTTGGATCCAGGGGTGAACACTGAAGCTTTCTTT
many,14,TRBV5-6,.,TRBJ2-5,CASRTERLKETQYF,TGTGCCAGCAGGACAGAGAGACTAAAAGAGACCCAGTACTTC
many,13,TRBV28,.,TRBJ2-5,CASSRTFQETQYF,TGTGCCAGCAGCAGGACTTTCCAAGAGACCCAGTACTTC
many,20,TRBV12-5,TRBD1,TRBJ2-1,CASGLLPANRGRSSYNEQFF,TGTGCTAGTGGTTTGTTACCCGCGAACAGGGGTCGAAGCTCCTACAATGAGCAGTTCTTC
many,14,TRBV10-3,TRBD2,TRBJ2-3,CAISLAGITDTQYF,TGTGCCATCAGCCTAGCGGGGATCACAGATACGCAGTATTTT
many,20,TRBV6-6,.,TRBJ2-3,CASSYSMDKPSSAGPDTQYF,TGTGCCAGCAGTTACTCGATGGACAAGCCATCCAGTGCTGGTCCAGATACGCAGTATTTT
many,13,TRBV11-2,.,TRBJ1-2,CASSSGGLYGYTF,TGTGCCAGCAGCTCAGGAGGTCTCTATGGCTACACCTTC
few,19,TRBV30,.,TRBJ1-6,CAWSADQGNREVYNSPLHF,TGTGCCTGGAGTGCGGATCAGGGTAACCGCGAAGTCTATAATTCACCCCTCCACTTT
many,13,TRBV6-2/TRBV6-3,.,TRBJ2-1,CASSPSGNNEQFF,TGTGCCAGCAGCCCGAGTGGGAACAATGAGCAGTTCTTC